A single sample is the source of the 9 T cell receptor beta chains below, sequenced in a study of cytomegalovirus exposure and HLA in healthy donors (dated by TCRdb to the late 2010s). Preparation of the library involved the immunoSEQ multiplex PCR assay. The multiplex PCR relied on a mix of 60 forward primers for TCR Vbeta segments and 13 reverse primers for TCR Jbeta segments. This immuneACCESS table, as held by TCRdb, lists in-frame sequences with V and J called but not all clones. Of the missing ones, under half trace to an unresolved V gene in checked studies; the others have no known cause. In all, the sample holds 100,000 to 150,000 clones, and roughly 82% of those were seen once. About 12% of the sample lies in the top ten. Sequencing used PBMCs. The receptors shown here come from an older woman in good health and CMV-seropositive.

The CDR3 bases are TGCGCCAGCAGCAGGGGACAGGGAAATGGCTACACCTTC. It specifies CASSRGQGNGYTF. This chain uses TRBV5-1 with TRBJ1-2, with TRBD1 matching over 9 bases. With V trimmed by 4 bases and J by 6 bases, 4 bases remained unmatched. This CDR3 is built from 13 residues. Germline CDR1 SGHRS, CDR2 YFSETQ.

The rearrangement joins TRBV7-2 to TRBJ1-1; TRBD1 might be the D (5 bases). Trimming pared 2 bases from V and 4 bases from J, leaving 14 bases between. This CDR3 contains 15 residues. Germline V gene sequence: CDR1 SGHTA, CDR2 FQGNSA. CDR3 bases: TGTGCCAGCAGCTTACAATCGGGGGGGGTCACTGAAGCTTTCTTT. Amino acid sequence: CASSLQSGGVTEAFF.

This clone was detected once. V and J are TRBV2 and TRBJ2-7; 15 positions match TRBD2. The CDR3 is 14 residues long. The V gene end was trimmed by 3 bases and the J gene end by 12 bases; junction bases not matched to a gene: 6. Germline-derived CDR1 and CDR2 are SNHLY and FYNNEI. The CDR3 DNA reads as TGTGCCAGCAGTGACAGGACTAGCGGGAGGGCCCTGTACTTC. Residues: CASSDRTSGRALYF.

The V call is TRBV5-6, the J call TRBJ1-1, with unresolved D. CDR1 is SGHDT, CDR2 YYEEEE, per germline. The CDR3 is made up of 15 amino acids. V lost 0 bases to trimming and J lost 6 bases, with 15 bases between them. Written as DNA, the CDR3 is TGTGCCAGCAGCTTGGGTTCGATTGGAGGCGCTGAAGCTTTCTTT. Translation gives CASSLGSIGGAEAFF.

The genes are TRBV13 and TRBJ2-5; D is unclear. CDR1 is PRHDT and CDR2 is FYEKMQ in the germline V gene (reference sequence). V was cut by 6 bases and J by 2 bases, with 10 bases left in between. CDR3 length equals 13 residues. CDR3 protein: CASRAALQETQYF. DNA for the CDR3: TGTGCCAGCAGAGCTGCTTTGCAAGAGACCCAGTACTTC.

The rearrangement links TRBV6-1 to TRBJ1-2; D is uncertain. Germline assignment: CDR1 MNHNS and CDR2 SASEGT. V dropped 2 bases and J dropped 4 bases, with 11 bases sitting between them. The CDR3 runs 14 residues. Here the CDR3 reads CASSERNTAYGYTF. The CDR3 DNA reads TGTGCCAGCAGTGAAAGAAACACAGCCTATGGCTACACCTTC.

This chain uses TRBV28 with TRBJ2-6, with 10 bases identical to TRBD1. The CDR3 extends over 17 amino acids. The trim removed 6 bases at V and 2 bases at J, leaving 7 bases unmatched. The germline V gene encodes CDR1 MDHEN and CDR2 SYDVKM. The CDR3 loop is CASSSGTGDTGANVLTF. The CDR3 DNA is TGTGCCAGCAGCTCTGGGACAGGGGATACTGGGGCCAACGTCCTGACTTTC.

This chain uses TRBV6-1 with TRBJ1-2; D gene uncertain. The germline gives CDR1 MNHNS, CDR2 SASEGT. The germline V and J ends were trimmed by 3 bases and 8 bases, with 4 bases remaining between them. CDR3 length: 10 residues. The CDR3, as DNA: TGTGCCAGCAGTGATTTAGGCTACACCTTC. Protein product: CASSDLGYTF.

CDR3 sequence: CASSLVLGGHNEQFF. CDR3 in DNA: TGTGCCAGCAGCTTAGTTCTCGGGGGACACAATGAGCAGTTCTTC. The chain has TRBV7-9 and TRBJ2-1, with TRBD2 as a possible D gene (6 bases). Germline V CDR1 and CDR2: SEHNR, FQNEAQ (reference sequence). V lost 1 base, J lost 5 bases, and 12 bases lay in between. The CDR3 contains 15 residues.